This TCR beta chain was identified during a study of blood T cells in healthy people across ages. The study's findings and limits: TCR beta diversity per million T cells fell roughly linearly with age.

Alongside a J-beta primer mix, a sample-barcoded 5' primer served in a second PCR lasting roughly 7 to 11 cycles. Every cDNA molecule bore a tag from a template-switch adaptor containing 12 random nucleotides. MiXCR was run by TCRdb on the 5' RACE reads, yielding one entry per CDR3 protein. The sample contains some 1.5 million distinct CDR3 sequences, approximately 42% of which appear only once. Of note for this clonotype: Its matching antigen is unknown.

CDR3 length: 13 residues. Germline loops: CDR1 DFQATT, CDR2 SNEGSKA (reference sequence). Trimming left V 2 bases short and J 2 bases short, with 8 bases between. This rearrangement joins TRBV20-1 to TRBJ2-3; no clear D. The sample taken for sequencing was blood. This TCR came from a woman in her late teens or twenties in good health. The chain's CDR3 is CSARSPITDTQYF. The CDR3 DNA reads TGCAGTGCTAGATCTCCAATCACAGATACGCAGTATTTT.